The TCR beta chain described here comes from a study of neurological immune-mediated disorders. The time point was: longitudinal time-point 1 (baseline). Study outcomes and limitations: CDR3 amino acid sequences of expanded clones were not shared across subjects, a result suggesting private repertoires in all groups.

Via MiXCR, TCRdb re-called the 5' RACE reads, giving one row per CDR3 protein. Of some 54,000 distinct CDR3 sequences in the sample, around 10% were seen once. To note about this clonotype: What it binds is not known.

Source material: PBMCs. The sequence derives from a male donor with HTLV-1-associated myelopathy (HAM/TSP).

This CDR3 is CASSLGVGIGQETQYF. The CDR3 DNA is TGCGCCAGCAGCTTGGGAGTAGGCATCGGTCAAGAGACCCAGTACTTC. The chain has TRBV5-1 and TRBJ2-7, with D unclear. Matching the DNA end better, TRBJ2-5 makes the J call doubtful. Germline-derived CDR1 and CDR2 are SGHRS and YFSETQ. CDR3 length: 16 residues.